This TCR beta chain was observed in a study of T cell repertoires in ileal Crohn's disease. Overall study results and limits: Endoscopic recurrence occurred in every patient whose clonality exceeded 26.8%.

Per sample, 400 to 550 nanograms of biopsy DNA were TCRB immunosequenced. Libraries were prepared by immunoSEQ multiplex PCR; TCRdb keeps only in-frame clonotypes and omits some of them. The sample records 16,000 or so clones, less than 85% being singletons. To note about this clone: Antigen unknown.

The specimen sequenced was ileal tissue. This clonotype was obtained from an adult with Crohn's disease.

This CDR3 is CATSLDRSGNTIYF. CDR3 bases: TGTGCCACCAGCTTAGACAGGTCTGGAAACACCATATATTTT. This rearrangement joins TRBV15 to TRBJ1-3; D may be TRBD1 (6 bases). Germline CDR1 LNHNV, CDR2 YYDKDF (reference sequence). The length of the CDR3 is 14 residues. V dropped 5 bases and J dropped 1 base, with 9 bases sitting between them.